This T cell receptor beta chain is from a study of breast tumors, draining lymph nodes, adjacent tissues. Trimming stripped 5 bases from V and 3 bases from J, with 9 bases between. The CDR3 extends over 13 amino acids. TCRdb fed the multiplex PCR reads into MiXCR, producing one record per CDR3 protein. Among about 6,600 distinct CDR3 sequences, about 45% were seen once, and the ten largest hold around two fifths. General observations from the study: Luminal-like breast cancer showed significantly greater tumor-nontumor repertoire similarity than basal-like breast cancer did.

This clonotype was counted at least ten times. As yet, its antigen is unknown. Sequencing was carried out using tumor-adjacent breast tissue. This TCR came from a female donor with breast cancer. Some clones in this sample may be carry-over from other donors' samples. The chain combines TRBV12-3 or TRBV12-4 with TRBJ2-3; D is undetermined. CDR3 coding DNA: TGTGCCAGCAGTCCGGGTGGGACAGATACGCAGTATTTT. Protein sequence: CASSPGGTDTQYF.